A selection of T cell receptor beta chains follows, all from one sample in a study of blood T cell repertoires in COVID-19. The repertoire was sequenced with immunoSEQ multiplex PCR; TCRdb's copy has only in-frame clones and lacks some. The sample lists 170,000 or so clones, roughly 87% seen once, with more than 6.5% in the top ten. The sample was PBMCs or T cells enriched from blood (not recorded which). These TCRs come from a woman between 45 and 60 years old who had recovered from COVID-19. Both conserved end residues are part of each CDR3. A D gene is named only where the DNA matches it firmly. Clone size is not always given. Where it is, it says once, few, many or a class for expanded clones.

clone_size,v_call,j_call,d_call,cdr3_length,cdr3_aa,cdr3_nt
.,TRBV19,TRBJ2-7,.,13,CASKQRGGGEQYF,TGTGCCAGTAAACAGAGGGGGGGCGGCGAGCAGTACTTC
.,TRBV18,TRBJ2-7,.,15,CASSPLDTSLYEQYF,TGTGCCAGCTCACCACTAGACACTAGCCTATACGAGCAGTACTTC
.,TRBV30,TRBJ1-4,TRBD1,18,CAWSQPGQGAVPPGKLFF,TGTGCCTGGAGCCAACCGGGACAGGGGGCGGTACCCCCCGGTAAACTGTTTTTT
once,TRBV11-3,TRBJ2-3,.,16,CASSLMWGPSTDTQYF,TGTGCCAGCAGCTTAATGTGGGGGCCTAGCACAGATACGCAGTATTTT
.,TRBV29-1,TRBJ1-2,TRBD1,12,CSVEGDSYGYTF,TGCAGCGTTGAGGGGGACAGCTATGGCTACACCTTC
.,TRBV6-5,TRBJ2-7,TRBD2,15,CASTRTSGAAYEQYF,TGTGCCAGCACTAGGACTAGCGGGGCCGCCTACGAGCAGTACTTC
.,TRBV6-2/TRBV6-3,TRBJ1-6,.,13,CASSRGDNSPLHF,TGTGCCAGCAGCAGGGGCGATAATTCACCCCTCCACTTT
.,TRBV7-9,TRBJ2-7,TRBD2,16,CASSRGLDASSYEQYF,TGTGCCAGCAGCCGTGGACTAGACGCCAGCTCCTACGAGCAGTACTTC
.,TRBV24-1,TRBJ2-1,TRBD2,15,CATSDPGLTYNEQFF,TGTGCCACCAGTGACCCGGGACTAACGTACAATGAGCAGTTCTTC
.,TRBV19,TRBJ1-2,.,12,CASSRGTGGYTF,TGTGCCAGCAGCCGGGGTACGGGGGGCTACACCTTC
.,TRBV19,TRBJ2-2,.,15,CASSMLFWNTGELFF,TGTGCCAGTAGTATGTTGTTCTGGAACACCGGGGAGCTGTTTTTT
.,TRBV7-9,TRBJ1-2,TRBD1,15,CASSLRGQAFVGYTF,TGTGCCAGCAGCTTGAGAGGACAGGCTTTCGTTGGCTACACCTTC
.,TRBV3-1/TRBV3-2,TRBJ1-1,TRBD1,16,CASSPRDRGLRSEAFF,TGTGCCAGCAGCCCCCGGGACAGGGGGCTTAGGTCTGAAGCTTTCTTT
.,TRBV6-5,TRBJ2-7,.,14,CASSYGTGNYEQYF,TGTGCCAGCAGTTACGGAACAGGCAACTACGAGCAGTACTTC
.,TRBV3-1/TRBV3-2,TRBJ1-6,TRBD1,14,CASSRGQNNSPLHF,TGTGCCAGCAGCCGGGGACAGAATAATTCACCCCTCCACTTT
.,TRBV5-4,TRBJ1-2,.,15,CASSSFLTSNGGYTF,TGTGCCAGCAGCTCGTTTCTTACCTCGAACGGTGGCTACACCTTC
.,TRBV5-6,TRBJ2-1,TRBD2,15,CASSLDHSGSYEQFF,TGTGCCAGCAGCTTGGACCATAGCGGGAGTTATGAGCAGTTCTTC
.,TRBV10-2,TRBJ2-3,TRBD2,14,CASSEGGSADTQYF,TGCGCCAGCAGTGAAGGCGGGAGTGCCGATACGCAGTATTTT
.,TRBV20-1,TRBJ2-7,TRBD1,13,CSARETGGIEQYF,TGCAGTGCTCGTGAGACAGGGGGTATCGAGCAGTACTTC
.,TRBV7-8,TRBJ1-1,.,13,CASSLGQNTEAFF,TGTGCCAGCAGCTTAGGGCAGAACACTGAAGCTTTCTTT
.,TRBV5-4,TRBJ2-5,TRBD1,14,CASSFGQGQETQYF,TGTGCCAGCAGCTTCGGACAGGGGCAAGAGACCCAGTACTTC
.,TRBV11-1,TRBJ2-7,TRBD2,14,CASSFSSGNYEQYF,TGTGCCAGCAGCTTTTCTAGCGGGAACTACGAGCAGTACTTC
few,TRBV2,TRBJ1-1,TRBD1,13,CASNGQGGTEAFF,TGTGCCAGCAACGGACAGGGCGGCACTGAAGCTTTCTTT
.,TRBV19,TRBJ2-3,.,14,CASSIGGITDTQYF,TGTGCCAGTAGTATCGGCGGGATCACAGATACGCAGTATTTT
.,TRBV7-2,TRBJ1-1,.,15,CASSLARQLQTEAFF,TGTGCCAGCAGCTTAGCTCGACAGCTACAGACTGAAGCTTTCTTT
.,TRBV12-3/TRBV12-4,TRBJ2-7,.,12,CASSLGAGEQYF,TGTGCCAGCAGTTTAGGGGCTGGGGAGCAGTACTTC
many,TRBV12-3/TRBV12-4,TRBJ2-1,.,13,CASSFGSSHEQFF,TGTGCCAGCAGTTTCGGGAGTTCCCATGAGCAGTTCTTC
.,TRBV27,TRBJ2-4,.,14,CASSLIGQGYIQYF,TGTGCCAGCAGTTTAATCGGACAAGGGTACATTCAGTACTTC
.,TRBV11-3,TRBJ1-1,.,15,CASSLGGSMNTEAFF,TGTGCCAGCAGCTTGGGAGGGAGCATGAACACTGAAGCTTTCTTT
.,TRBV28,TRBJ1-2,TRBD1,13,CASTTTGVAGYTF,TGTGCCAGTACTACGACAGGGGTTGCTGGCTACACCTTC
.,TRBV6-5,TRBJ1-2,.,13,CASSLQEVPGYTF,TGTGCCAGCAGTCTACAGGAAGTTCCTGGCTACACCTTC
.,TRBV24-1,TRBJ1-2,.,13,CATSDSTEYGYTF,TGTGCCACCAGTGATTCGACAGAATATGGCTACACCTTC
.,TRBV19,TRBJ2-1,TRBD2,16,CATSGTSGRGYNEQFF,TGTGCCACGTCCGGGACTAGCGGGAGGGGGTACAATGAGCAGTTCTTC
.,TRBV28,TRBJ2-1,TRBD2,15,CASALLAGESNEQFF,TGTGCCAGCGCCCTCTTAGCGGGAGAGTCTAATGAGCAGTTCTTC
.,TRBV5-6,TRBJ1-3,TRBD1,15,CASSLDDRAGNTIYF,TGTGCCAGCAGCTTGGATGACAGGGCTGGAAACACCATATATTTT
.,TRBV7-9,TRBJ2-1,TRBD1,14,CASILDRVGDEQFF,TGTGCCAGCATCCTGGACAGGGTAGGTGATGAGCAGTTCTTC
.,TRBV28,TRBJ1-2,TRBD1,13,CASSGTGSYGYTF,TGTGCCAGCAGTGGGACAGGGAGCTATGGCTACACCTTC
few,TRBV6-2/TRBV6-3,TRBJ2-2,.,17,CASSSTRNRANTGELFF,TGTGCCAGCAGTTCGACTAGAAATAGGGCGAACACCGGGGAGCTGTTTTTT
.,TRBV30,TRBJ2-1,TRBD2,13,CAWSVIAGAGQFF,TGTGCCTGGAGTGTAATAGCGGGAGCAGGGCAGTTCTTC
.,TRBV18,TRBJ2-2,TRBD1,16,CASSPLGGLNTGELFF,TGTGCCAGCTCACCACTAGGGGGCCTGAACACCGGGGAGCTGTTTTTT
.,TRBV4-3,TRBJ2-3,TRBD1,15,CASSQRDSSTDTQYF,TGCGCCAGCAGCCAACGGGACAGTAGCACAGATACGCAGTATTTT
once,TRBV4-2,TRBJ1-2,TRBD1,16,CASSQDPQGGWGGYTF,TGTGCCAGCAGCCAAGACCCCCAGGGGGGCTGGGGTGGCTACACCTTC
.,TRBV11-2,TRBJ2-7,TRBD1,14,CASRADRDYYEQYF,TGTGCCAGCAGAGCGGACAGGGATTATTACGAGCAGTACTTC
.,TRBV5-1,TRBJ2-7,TRBD2,14,CASSLLGLADEQYF,TGCGCCAGCAGCTTGCTGGGACTAGCCGATGAGCAGTACTTC
.,TRBV14,TRBJ1-6,TRBD1,15,CASSHRGPYNSPLHF,TGTGCCAGCAGCCACAGGGGGCCATATAATTCACCCCTCCACTTT
.,TRBV24-1,TRBJ2-2,TRBD1,17,CATSALGGQGITGELFF,TGTGCCACCAGTGCCCTGGGGGGACAGGGGATCACCGGGGAGCTGTTTTTT
.,TRBV5-1,TRBJ2-1,TRBD2,15,CASSFAGGSYNEQFF,TGCGCCAGCAGCTTCGCGGGGGGCTCCTACAATGAGCAGTTCTTC
.,TRBV7-2,TRBJ2-3,.,12,CASSYATDTQYF,TGTGCCAGCAGCTACGCGACAGATACGCAGTATTTT
.,TRBV6-5,TRBJ2-5,TRBD2,15,CASSSSGRVEETQYF,TGTGCCAGCAGTTCTAGCGGGAGAGTCGAAGAGACCCAGTACTTC
few,TRBV30,TRBJ1-4,.,13,CAFYRSTNEKLFF,TGTGCCTTCTACAGATCAACTAATGAAAAACTGTTTTTT